This T cell receptor (beta chain) was documented in a study of blood T cell repertoires in COVID-19. Study as a whole: The origin of the acute and convalescent COVID-19 samples was the United States, Italy and Spain. The analysed material was cDNA or gDNA that came from T cells, B-cell-depleted T cells, or PBMCs.

This clone came up a few times. As handled by the study authors: Amplification from reference gene primers served as the basis for estimated nucleated cell counts. Sequenced by immunoSEQ multiplex PCR; TCRdb stores in-frame clones only, minus some. V, J and clone size reflect that table, while D and trimming were determined from the DNA. The table shows 93,000 or so clones, with nearly 90% occurring only once. V lost 1 base to trimming and J lost 0 bases, with 10 bases between them. Germline V CDR1 and CDR2: MNHNS, SASEGT. The CDR3 extends over 16 amino acids. The rearrangement joins TRBV6-1 to TRBJ1-5; D ambiguous. Sequenced input: peripheral blood. The sequence came from a man aged 45-65 years in a cohort sampled during active COVID-19. CDR3 in amino acids: CASSEDTAYSNQPQHF. In DNA form, the CDR3 reads TGTGCCAGCAGTGAAGACACAGCCTATAGCAATCAGCCCCAGCATTTT.